Presented here are 23 T cell receptor beta chains from one specimen sequenced in a study of blood T cell repertoires in COVID-19. Here immunoSEQ multiplex PCR was the method, and the copy in TCRdb shows in-frame clones only, minus some. The sample lists under 500,000 clones, around nine tenths occurring once. The source material was peripheral blood. These receptors all stem from a woman in her thirties with acute or convalescent COVID-19.

A single count supports this clone. V usage is TRBV12-3 or TRBV12-4 and J usage is TRBJ2-3; no definite D call. CDR3 length equals 11 residues. V gave up 6 bases and J gave up 6 bases, with 7 bases separating them. For the CDR3, the DNA is TGTGCCAGCAGCCCCGAGGATACGCAGTATTTT. Translating it yields CASSPEDTQYF.

This clone was seen just once. The rearrangement links TRBV7-9 to TRBJ2-5, with D possibly matching TRBD2 (7 bases). This CDR3 is 14 amino acids long. Per germline, CDR1 SEHNR and CDR2 FQNEAQ (reference sequence). V was shortened by 5 bases and J by 7 bases, with 17 bases between the two germline ends. CDR3 nucleotides: TGTGCCAGCAGCCCCCAAGGGGGGGGAGGGACCCAGTACTTC. It codes for CASSPQGGGGTQYF. The entire variable domain, with the rest obtained from reference TRBV7-9 and TRBJ2-5, is as follows: DTGVSQNPRHKITKRGQNVTFRCDPISEHNRLYWYRQTLGQGPEFLTYFQNEAQLEKSRLLSDRFSAERPKGSFSTLEIQRTEQGDSAMYLCASSPQGGGGTQYFGPGTRLLVL.

This chain connects TRBV27 to TRBJ2-7; weak D call: TRBD1 (5 bases). CDR1 is MNHEY, CDR2 SMNVEV, per germline (reference sequence). The length of the CDR3 is 14 residues. The germline V and J ends were trimmed by 3 bases and 0 bases, with 9 bases remaining between them. CDR3 nucleotides: TGTGCCAGCAGTTTCACGACAGCCTCCTACGAGCAGTACTTC. Its protein is CASSFTTASYEQYF.

The rearrangement uses TRBV7-9 and TRBJ1-2, with a weak D call TRBD1 (5 bases). The germline gives CDR1 SEHNR, CDR2 FQNEAQ (reference sequence). This CDR3 is 14 amino acids long. V was trimmed by 1 base and J by 6 bases, leaving 12 bases between them. CDR3 DNA: TGTGCCAGCAGCTTAGTTGGGCGGGGCAATGGCTACACCTTC. It encodes CASSLVGRGNGYTF.

The chain combines TRBV2 with TRBJ2-1, with D perhaps TRBD2 (5 bases). The germline V gene has CDR1 SNHLY and CDR2 FYNNEI. The CDR3 has 13 residues. Trimming shortened V by 7 bases and J by 7 bases, and 14 bases separated the two germline ends. The CDR3 DNA is TGTGCCAGCATAAGAGGGTTTGGAAATGAGCAGTTCTTC. It specifies CASIRGFGNEQFF.

The chain couples TRBV7-6 to TRBJ2-5; D uncertain. CDR3 length: 15 amino acids. Per germline, CDR1 SGHVS and CDR2 FNYEAQ. Between the trimmed V and J ends, which lost 5 bases and 1 base, there was a span of 14 bases. Here the CDR3 DNA reads TGTGCCAGCAGCCCCATTTACGGTCTCCAAGAGACCCAGTACTTC. It encodes CASSPIYGLQETQYF.

The chain recombines TRBV2 with TRBJ2-3; TRBD2 matches at 12 bases. The CDR3 extends over 16 amino acids. Germline-derived CDR1 and CDR2 are SNHLY and FYNNEI. The ends lost 4 bases at V and 4 bases at J; junction bases unmatched: 6. The CDR3 spells CASSGASGGGPDTQYF. CDR3 sequence (DNA): TGTGCCAGCAGTGGTGCTAGCGGGGGGGGTCCAGATACGCAGTATTTT.

In its sample, this clone ranks as medium-sized. This chain uses TRBV2 with TRBJ2-2, with D possibly matching TRBD2 (6 bases). Trimming removed 7 bases from V and 1 base from J, with 13 bases in between. The CDR3 extends over 15 amino acids. Germline CDR1 reads SNHLY; CDR2 reads FYNNEI. CDR3 in DNA: TGTGCCAGCAAGTTGATGGGGGGGAACACCGGGGAGCTGTTTTTT. Translating gives CASKLMGGNTGELFF.

V is TRBV5-1 and J is TRBJ2-1; 10 bases align to TRBD2. Germline V gene lookup returns CDR1 SGHRS and CDR2 YFSETQ. Losses at the gene ends were 7 bases for V and 7 bases for J; bases not matched to a gene: 8. The CDR3 runs 14 residues. CDR3 sequence: CASSLAGVGNEQFF. The CDR3 DNA sequence: TGCGCCAGCTCTCTAGCGGGGGTAGGGAATGAGCAGTTCTTC.

This clone was observed once. V gene TRBV7-3 combines with J gene TRBJ2-3; a possible D gene is TRBD2 (5 bases). V lost 5 bases and J 4 bases, leaving 16 bases between the germline ends. The CDR3 consists of 15 residues. Germline V lookup: CDR1 SGHTA, CDR2 FQGTGA. This CDR3 is CASSRYTSGSDTQYF. In nucleotides, the CDR3 is TGTGCCAGCAGCCGCTATACCTCGGGGTCAGATACGCAGTATTTT. The complete variable domain, with remaining parts taken from reference TRBV7-3 and TRBJ2-3, reads GAGVSQTPSNKVTEKGKYVELRCDPISGHTALYWYRQSLGQGPEFLIYFQGTGAADDSGLPNDRFFAVRPEGSVSTLKIQRTERGDSAVYLCASSRYTSGSDTQYFGPGTRLTVL.

V is TRBV10-3 and J is TRBJ2-1; 12 bases match TRBD2. There are 13 residues in the CDR3. Germline V gives CDR1 ENHRY, CDR2 SYGVKD. With V trimmed by 10 bases and J by 9 bases, 7 bases remained unmatched. The CDR3 reads CATGLAGMIEQFF. The CDR3 DNA sequence: TGTGCCACTGGACTAGCGGGGATGATTGAGCAGTTCTTC.

The CDR3 nucleotides are TGTGCCAGCAGCTTAACTTCTGCGGACGAGCAGTACTTC. As protein: CASSLTSADEQYF. This chain links TRBV7-3 with TRBJ2-7; D gene ambiguous. CDR1 and CDR2 (germline): SGHTA, FQGTGA. Between the trimmed V and J ends, which lost 0 bases and 5 bases, there was a span of 8 bases. The length of the CDR3 is 13 residues.

This clone showed up just once. This chain links TRBV12-3 or TRBV12-4 with TRBJ1-1; no reliable D call. The CDR3 totals 13 residues. V was shortened by 7 bases and J by 10 bases, with 19 bases between the two germline ends. CDR3 bases: TGTGCCAGCACTCTAACCCCCGCAGGTCTAGCTTTCTTT. This gives the protein CASTLTPAGLAFF.

The chain joins TRBV23-1 to TRBJ1-1, with D uncertain. TRBV23-1 is labeled an ORF, and its function is uncertain. The CDR3 has 18 amino acids. V lost 0 bases to trimming and J lost 3 bases, with 20 bases between them. CDR3 region: CASSQSLQRLGLDTEAFF. In DNA, the CDR3 is TGCGCCAGCAGTCAATCCCTCCAGCGCCTCGGATTGGACACTGAAGCTTTCTTT.

The chain combines TRBV28 with TRBJ2-2; the D gene is possibly TRBD2 (6 bases). The germline CDR1 and CDR2 sequences are MDHEN and SYDVKM. The CDR3 loop spans 14 amino acids. V was pared by 4 bases and J by 7 bases, with 13 bases between. The CDR3 DNA reads TGTGCCAGCAGTTCTCGGAGGGGCCGCGGGGAGCTGTTTTTT. It yields the protein CASSSRRGRGELFF.

The chain has TRBV9 and TRBJ2-3; 9 bases are shared with TRBD1. This CDR3 spans 17 amino acids. Germline CDR1 SGDLS, CDR2 YYNGEE. The ends lost 0 bases at V and 0 bases at J; junction bases unmatched: 5. The CDR3, as DNA: TGTGCCAGCAGCGTAGAAGGGACAGGGTTGAGCACAGATACGCAGTATTTT. Its translation is CASSVEGTGLSTDTQYF.

In its sample, this clone was seen a few times. The rearrangement uses TRBV15 and TRBJ2-1, with D unresolved. Deletions cut 6 bases from V and 5 bases from J, with 8 bases between. CDR3 size: 12 residues. CDR1 and CDR2 from the germline V gene are LNHNV and YYDKDF (reference sequence). Written as DNA, the CDR3 is TGTGCCACCAGAGAGAGGAACAATGAGCAGTTCTTC. Its translation is CATRERNNEQFF.

The CDR3 DNA is TGTGCCAGCAGCTTGGGCCAGACTAGTTGGGATGAGCAGTTCTTC. Amino acids: CASSLGQTSWDEQFF. This chain uses TRBV7-6 with TRBJ2-1, with D tentatively TRBD2 (6 bases). The CDR3 is 15 amino acids. Per the germline V gene, CDR1 is SGHVS and CDR2 is FNYEAQ. Trimming removed 3 bases at V and 8 bases at J, with 17 bases between.

This chain links TRBV7-8 with TRBJ2-7; 7 bases line up with TRBD1. J gave up 3 bases and V 1 base, and 3 bases lay outside the gene matches. CDR3 size: 14 residues. Germline CDR1 SGHVS, CDR2 FQNEAQ. The CDR3 reads CASSLDRGSYEQYF. The CDR3 DNA is TGTGCCAGCAGCTTAGACAGGGGAAGCTACGAGCAGTACTTC.

The chain combines TRBV6-1 with TRBJ1-5; 7 bases agree with TRBD1. The V segment lost 3 bases and the J segment 5 bases; nucleotides outside the gene matches: 7. CDR1 is MNHNS, CDR2 SASEGT, per germline. CDR3 size: 15 residues. This CDR3 is CASSEGGQPYQPQHF. The CDR3 DNA reads TGTGCCAGCAGTGAGGGGGGACAGCCATATCAGCCCCAGCATTTT.

This chain connects TRBV7-2 to TRBJ2-4; unclear D gene. From germline, CDR1 is SGHTA and CDR2 FQGNSA. V lost 1 base, J lost 2 bases, and 12 bases lay in between. This CDR3 spans 16 amino acids. The CDR3 sequence: CASSLGPHPTKNIQYF. The CDR3 bases are TGTGCCAGCAGCTTAGGCCCACATCCGACCAAAAACATTCAGTACTTC.

The rearrangement joins TRBV7-3 to TRBJ2-3; a possible D gene is TRBD2 (6 bases). CDR3 length: 13 residues. Germline V gives CDR1 SGHTA, CDR2 FQGTGA. The V end was cut by 5 bases, the J end by 8 bases, with 14 bases between. The CDR3 region has the DNA TGTGCCAGCAGCCCGCAAGCGGGTGGTACGCAGTATTTT. Translated: CASSPQAGGTQYF.

The chain carries TRBV14 and TRBJ2-5; D is uncertain. The CDR3 spans 16 residues. Germline values: CDR1 SGHDN, CDR2 FVKESK. Trimming removed 0 bases at V and 3 bases at J, with 14 bases between. DNA for the CDR3: TGTGCCAGCAGCCAAGATAATCCCGTCAGCGAAGAGACCCAGTACTTC. Its translation: CASSQDNPVSEETQYF.